The T cell receptor beta chain described here comes from a study of naive and memory T cell subsets. Study results and caveats: In CD4 and CD8 cells, diversity dropped from naive through EMRA.

This clonotype was picked up many times. The target antigen is unknown. One junction end does not reproduce the germline sequence, and a read error may be involved. Per the germline V gene, CDR1 is SEHNR and CDR2 is FQNEAQ (reference sequence). The CDR3 extends over 14 amino acids. Both TRBC1 and TRBC2 were covered by a beta constant-region primer of two equimolar oligonucleotides. Four rounds of PCR amplified the ligated cDNA using nested alpha and beta constant-region primers plus SP2. TCRdb itself ran the UMI-ligation and nested PCR reads through MiXCR, one entry per CDR3 protein. The table includes 85,000 or so distinct CDR3 sequences, about 10% detected once.

Sample: naive CD8+ T cells from blood. The genes are TRBV7-9 and TRBJ1-1; D possibly corresponds to TRBD1 (5 bases). The origin of this receptor is a human donor in good health. Here the CDR3 reads CASSPWDLNTGAFF. For the CDR3, the DNA is TGTGCCAGCAGCCCTTGGGACCTGAACACTGGAGCTTTCTTT.